Each of the 26 T cell receptor beta chains below was sequenced from the same sample in a study of CD8 T cells in ankylosing spondylitis. TCRdb re-derived calls from the 5' RACE reads in MiXCR, one entry per CDR3 protein. Seen here are 250,000 to 400,000 distinct CDR3 sequences, around a tenth observed once, and the top ten hold about 10%. The sample was blood, either unsorted or a sorted T cell fraction (not recorded which). These receptors all stem from a female donor with ankylosing spondylitis or in good health (not recorded which).

V is TRBV3-1 and J is TRBJ2-3, with 8 bases lining up with TRBD1. CDR1 and CDR2 from the germline V gene are LGHDT and YNNKEL (reference sequence). The CDR3 runs 15 residues. The ends lost 4 bases at V and 2 bases at J; junction bases unmatched: 5. The CDR3 nucleotides read TGTGCCAGCAGCCCCTGGACAGGGAACACAGATACGCAGTATTTT. Encoded protein: CASSPWTGNTDTQYF.

This rearrangement joins TRBV5-1 to TRBJ2-7; 7 nucleotides agree with TRBD1. This CDR3 comprises 15 residues. Germline trimming cut 1 base from V and 6 bases from J; bases unmatched to any gene: 10. Germline-derived CDR1 and CDR2 are SGHRS and YFSETQ. This CDR3 is CASSLRVDRVAEQYF. DNA for the CDR3: TGCGCCAGCAGCTTGAGAGTCGACAGGGTAGCCGAGCAGTACTTC.

This clonotype appeared a few times. The CDR3 coding sequence is TGCAGTGCTATAGGGGTAAACACTGAAGCTTTCTTT. Its translation: CSAIGVNTEAFF. This sequence joins TRBV20-1 and TRBJ1-1; D is possibly TRBD1 (5 bases). Germline lookup yields CDR1 DFQATT and CDR2 SNEGSKA (reference sequence). The CDR3 is 12 amino acids. The germline V and J ends were trimmed by 4 bases and 2 bases, with 8 bases remaining between them.

This clonotype was observed many times. V and J are TRBV5-4 and TRBJ2-7; D might be TRBD1 (5 bases). V was trimmed by 4 bases and J by 3 bases, leaving 14 bases between them. This CDR3 has 14 residues. The germline V gene encodes CDR1 SGHNT and CDR2 YYREEE (reference sequence). The CDR3 DNA reads as TGTGCCAGCAGCCCCGACAGATCTTTCTACGAGCAGTACTTC. It encodes CASSPDRSFYEQYF.

This clonotype was seen once. This chain uses TRBV3-1 with TRBJ1-3, with a weak D call TRBD1 (5 bases). The germline V gene has CDR1 LGHDT and CDR2 YNNKEL (reference sequence). V lost 1 base and J 0 bases, leaving 13 bases between the germline ends. The CDR3 is 17 residues long. Here the CDR3 reads CASSQAIGHSSGNTIYF. The DNA of the CDR3 is TGTGCCAGCAGCCAAGCTATCGGACACAGCTCTGGAAACACCATATATTTT.

This clonotype has at least ten counts. V usage is TRBV27 and J usage is TRBJ1-2, with unresolved D. The CDR3 extends over 13 amino acids. Germline CDR1 MNHEY, CDR2 SMNVEV (reference sequence). The germline V and J ends were trimmed by 8 bases and 0 bases, with 10 bases remaining between them. This chain's CDR3 is CASGWQTNYGYTF. The DNA for the CDR3 is TGTGCCAGCGGGTGGCAAACTAACTATGGCTACACCTTC.

This clonotype was counted between two and nine times. This chain joins TRBV27 and TRBJ2-7, with TRBD2 matching 7 bases. V was pared by 1 base and J by 6 bases, with 3 bases of the junction left unmatched. Germline CDR1 and CDR2: MNHEY and SMNVEV (reference sequence). The CDR3 is 13 amino acids. CDR3 nucleotide sequence: TGTGCCAGCAGTTTATATGCGGGAGTCGAGCAGTACTTC. It yields the protein CASSLYAGVEQYF.

This clonotype was observed a few times. V is TRBV20-1 and J is TRBJ1-5; D unclear. The CDR3 spans 13 residues. Germline-derived CDR1 and CDR2 are DFQATT and SNEGSKA (reference sequence). The germline V and J ends were trimmed by 5 bases and 4 bases, with 12 bases remaining between them. The CDR3 is CSASRPANQPQHF. CDR3 DNA sequence: TGCAGTGCTTCCCGTCCAGCTAATCAGCCCCAGCATTTT.

This chain connects TRBV7-2 to TRBJ1-1; D perhaps matches TRBD1 (5 bases). This CDR3 is built from 13 residues. V was shortened by 1 base and J by 10 bases, with 13 bases between the two germline ends. Germline assignment: CDR1 SGHTA and CDR2 FQGNSA. The DNA of the CDR3 is TGTGCCAGCAGCTTAGAGCGGGGGAGGGGAGCTTTCTTT. This translates into CASSLERGRGAFF.

This chain joins TRBV28 and TRBJ2-1; D remains ambiguous. Germline CDR1 and CDR2: MDHEN and SYDVKM. V was shortened by 6 bases and J by 10 bases, with 10 bases between the two germline ends. The CDR3 sequence is 11 residues long. CDR3 DNA: TGTGCCAGCAGCTCCTCACGGGAGCAGTTCTTC. Encoded protein: CASSSSREQFF.

This clonotype was seen only a few times. CDR3 protein: CASSILRGSYNEQFF. The DNA for the CDR3 is TGTGCCAGTAGTATTCTCAGGGGATCTTACAATGAGCAGTTCTTC. V usage is TRBV19 and J usage is TRBJ2-1; D is possibly TRBD1 (6 bases). Germline V gene lookup returns CDR1 LNHDA and CDR2 SQIVND (reference sequence). This CDR3 spans 15 amino acids. Trimming took 3 bases from V and 4 from J, leaving 13 bases between them.

This clonotype was seen many times. The rearrangement joins TRBV5-1 to TRBJ1-6, with D perhaps matching TRBD1 (5 bases). V was cut by 0 bases and J by 6 bases, with 10 bases left in between. The germline V gene has CDR1 SGHRS and CDR2 YFSETQ. The CDR3 runs to 15 residues. CDR3 nucleotide sequence: TGCGCCAGCAGCTTGGACAGGAATGGTAATTCACCCCTCCACTTT. Protein: CASSLDRNGNSPLHF.

This clonotype was seen repeatedly, ten times or more. V is TRBV24-1 and J is TRBJ2-5; TRBD2 is a possible D gene (5 bases). V was shortened by 4 bases and J by 0 bases, with 11 bases between the two germline ends. The CDR3 loop spans 15 amino acids. Germline V gene data show CDR1 as KGHDR and CDR2 as SFDVKD. The CDR3 DNA sequence: TGTGCCACCAGTGACGCGGGTCCGTACCAAGAGACCCAGTACTTC. Translating gives CATSDAGPYQETQYF.

This clonotype was counted at least ten times. In DNA form, the CDR3 reads TGCGCCAGCAGCCCCAGTAGAGGCGGCGGATCGATCAACTATGGCTACACCTTC. Encoded protein: CASSPSRGGGSINYGYTF. V and J are TRBV5-1 and TRBJ1-2; D is undetermined. This CDR3 comprises 18 residues. Looked up from germline, CDR1 is SGHRS and CDR2 is YFSETQ. Trimming took off 4 bases at V and 2 bases at J, with 24 bases between the two ends.

This clonotype was observed at least ten times. J is TRBJ2-1 and V is TRBV20-1; D not resolved. In germline, CDR1 is DFQATT, CDR2 SNEGSKA (reference sequence). Trimming left V 3 bases short and J 1 base short, with 10 bases between. CDR3 length: 14 amino acids. The CDR3 sequence is CSASPTRSYNEQFF. The CDR3 DNA follows: TGCAGTGCTAGTCCCACCCGGTCCTACAATGAGCAGTTCTTC.

In this sample, this clonotype turned up many times. The V call is TRBV20-1, the J call TRBJ2-1; TRBD2 agrees at 7 bases. Trimming removed 3 bases from V and 9 bases from J; junction bases left unmatched: 14. CDR1 and CDR2 (germline): DFQATT, SNEGSKA (reference sequence). CDR3 length: 15 residues. CDR3 protein: CSASGVQAGRGEQFF. The DNA of the CDR3 is TGCAGTGCTAGTGGTGTCCAAGCGGGGAGGGGTGAGCAGTTCTTC.

This clonotype was seen many times. The chain combines TRBV12-3 or TRBV12-4 with TRBJ2-3, with unresolved D. There are 12 residues in the CDR3. Trimming left V 3 bases short and J 4 bases short, with 5 bases between. CDR3 sequence reads: CASSFWADTQYF. The CDR3 bases are TGTGCCAGCAGTTTCTGGGCAGATACGCAGTATTTT.

The sample holds many counts of this clonotype. The CDR3 DNA reads TGCGCCAGCAGCCAAGAGGGTCACTTTAGCGGGGAGCTGTTTTTT. Amino acid sequence: CASSQEGHFSGELFF. This sequence joins TRBV4-3 and TRBJ2-2; D remains unclear. The CDR3 covers 15 residues. V lost 0 bases to trimming and J lost 7 bases, with 12 bases between them. In germline, CDR1 is LGHNA, CDR2 YSLEER.

Ten or more counts support this clonotype. One end of the junction does not line up with germline, which may come from a read error. This chain connects TRBV6-2 or TRBV6-3 to TRBJ2-7; D remains unclear. Germline CDR1 is MNHEY and CDR2 is SVGEGT. This CDR3 region has 12 residues. The CDR3 reads CASSLTAYEQYF. DNA of the CDR3: TGCGCCAGCAGCTTGACCGCCTACGAGCAGTACTTC.

This clonotype was detected only a few times. The chain joins TRBV3-1 to TRBJ2-5; 12 bases fit TRBD2. J gave up 5 bases and V 4 bases, and 2 bases lay outside the gene matches. The CDR3 consists of 14 residues. Germline assignment: CDR1 LGHDT and CDR2 YNNKEL (reference sequence). The CDR3 nucleotides read TGTGCCAGCAGCCCCGGGACTAGCGGGGAGACCCAGTACTTC. This encodes CASSPGTSGETQYF.

This clonotype was found many times. The rearrangement joins TRBV7-2 to TRBJ2-1; D not resolved. CDR3 length: 15 amino acids. Trimming took 5 bases from V and 0 from J, leaving 11 bases between them. CDR1 is SGHTA and CDR2 is FQGNSA in the germline V gene. This CDR3 reads CASSPLRNSYNEQFF. The CDR3 DNA is TGTGCCAGCAGCCCCCTCCGGAACTCCTACAATGAGCAGTTCTTC.

The chain uses TRBV20-1 and TRBJ2-1; D unresolved. CDR3 length: 15 amino acids. The germline gives CDR1 DFQATT, CDR2 SNEGSKA (reference sequence). V was trimmed by 0 bases and J by 4 bases, leaving 13 bases between them. The CDR3 DNA is TGCAGTGCTAGAGATTGGGGTTCTCATTACAATGAGCAGTTCTTC. It is translated as CSARDWGSHYNEQFF.

This clonotype has a count of ten or more. This chain joins TRBV10-1 and TRBJ2-2, with D unclear. The germline V gene encodes CDR1 WNHNN and CDR2 SYGVQD (reference sequence). CDR3 size: 12 residues. V lost 0 bases and J 6 bases, leaving 2 bases between the germline ends. The DNA of the CDR3 is TGCGCCAGCAGTGAGTCATCCGGGGAGCTGTTTTTT. It codes for CASSESSGELFF.

This clonotype was counted only a few times. This chain links TRBV7-2 with TRBJ2-5, with D uncertain. Germline V gene sequence: CDR1 SGHTA, CDR2 FQGNSA. The germline V and J ends were trimmed by 0 bases and 0 bases, with 8 bases remaining between them. This CDR3 region has 15 residues. CDR3 protein: CASSLALGNQETQYF. The CDR3 DNA reads as TGTGCCAGCAGCTTAGCGCTCGGTAACCAAGAGACCCAGTACTTC. Looking up the rest from reference TRBV7-2 and TRBJ2-5 gives the full variable domain: GAGVSQSPSNKVTEKGKDVELRCDPISGHTALYWYRQSLGQGLEFLIYFQGNSAPDKSGLPSDRFSAERTGGSVSTLTIQRTQQEDSAVYLCASSLALGNQETQYFGPGTRLLVL.

This clonotype was counted at least ten times. This rearrangement joins TRBV20-1 to TRBJ2-2; D is ambiguous. CDR1 is DFQATT, CDR2 SNEGSKA, per germline (reference sequence). This CDR3 is built from 13 residues. The germline V and J ends were trimmed by 3 bases and 3 bases, with 8 bases remaining between them. CDR3 in DNA: TGCAGTGCTAGGGTGTTAGACACCGGGGAGCTGTTTTTT. Its translation: CSARVLDTGELFF.

Many counts were recorded for this clonotype. The chain uses TRBV5-5 and TRBJ1-1; no clear D. This CDR3 spans 15 amino acids. Deletions cut 4 bases from V and 1 base from J, with 14 bases between. Germline V gene data show CDR1 as SGHKS and CDR2 as YYEKEE (reference sequence). The CDR3 region is CASSVNPTGNTEAFF. CDR3 bases: TGTGCCAGCAGCGTAAACCCGACCGGGAACACTGAAGCTTTCTTT.